These T cell receptor beta chains were read from a single sample in a study of cytomegalovirus exposure and HLA in healthy donors. The repertoire was sequenced with immunoSEQ multiplex PCR; TCRdb's copy has only in-frame clones and lacks some. This sample has roughly 200,000 clones; 75% to 90% occur once, and the top ten carry roughly 0.32%. The sample taken for sequencing was PBMCs. Source of these receptors: a woman aged 25 to 45 in good health and CMV-seronegative. Both conserved end residues are part of each CDR3. A D gene is named only where the DNA matches it firmly. Expanded clones are given a class, and other clones once, few, many or no size at all.

TRBJ2-3 16 TRBV5-1 once TRBD2 TGCGCCAGCAGACCACTAGCGGGGGGGGGAGCAGATACGCAGTATTTT CASRPLAGGGADTQYF
TRBJ2-1 14 TRBV29-1 . TRBD2 TGCAGCGTTGCGGACAGGGCCCCTAGCGGGGGGGAGTTCTTC CSVADRAPSGGEFF
TRBJ2-3 16 TRBV14 . . TGTGCCAGCAGCCAAACAATACATTGGAGCACAGATACGCAGTATTTT CASSQTIHWSTDTQYF
TRBJ2-7 12 TRBV7-9 few . TGTGCCAGCAGCGGACTCTCCTACGAGCAGTACTTC CASSGLSYEQYF
TRBJ1-2 12 TRBV30 . . TGTGCCTGGAGCGTCATACTAGGAGGGTACACCTTC CAWSVILGGYTF
TRBJ1-2 13 TRBV19 . . TGTGCCAGTAGTGCGACAGGAATCTATGGCTACACCTTC CASSATGIYGYTF
TRBJ2-5 14 TRBV6-1 . . TGTGCCAGCAGGGTAGGCGGTAACCAAGAGACCCAGTACTTC CASRVGGNQETQYF
TRBJ2-3 15 TRBV10-2 . . TGCGCCAGCAGTGAGTCCGAGCTCCGCACAGATACGCAGTATTTT CASSESELRTDTQYF
TRBJ2-2 14 TRBV6-5 . TRBD1 TGTGCCAGCCTTAGCGGGACAGGGGTCGGGGAGCTGTTTTTT CASLSGTGVGELFF
TRBJ1-5 15 TRBV19 . TRBD1 TGTGCCAGTAGCCGGATGGGACAGCCCGATCAGCCCCAGCATTTT CASSRMGQPDQPQHF
TRBJ2-7 16 TRBV13 . . TGTGCCAGCAGCTTAGGTTCCGGCGCCCTAGGAGACGAGCAGTACTTC CASSLGSGALGDEQYF
TRBJ2-2 17 TRBV19 . TRBD2 TGTGCCAGTAGCAGAACTTTAACGGGAGGACCCACCGGGGAGCTGTTTTTT CASSRTLTGGPTGELFF
TRBJ2-1 19 TRBV10-3 . TRBD2 TGTGCCATCAGTGAGTCGTTATCCAGGGAGGGAGGTTCCTACAATGAGCAGTTCTTC CAISESLSREGGSYNEQFF
TRBJ2-1 15 TRBV9 . . TGTGCCAGCAGCGTAGCTGCGGGGCCATACAATGAGCAGTTCTTC CASSVAAGPYNEQFF
TRBJ2-3 16 TRBV28 once TRBD2 TGTGCCAGCAGTTTAATTAGCGGGGGGGGCAGAGATACGCAGTATTTT CASSLISGGGRDTQYF
TRBJ2-7 13 TRBV28 . . TGTGCCAGCAAGTTTCCAGGGAACTACGAGCAGTACTTC CASKFPGNYEQYF
TRBJ1-3 15 TRBV5-1 . TRBD1 TGCGCCAGCAGCGTCGCCGGGACAGGGGGAAACACCATATATTTT CASSVAGTGGNTIYF
TRBJ1-2 19 TRBV28 . TRBD1 TGTGCCAGCAGGCCCAGGTACAGGGGGAGACAGTCCTTTGACTATGGCTACACCTTC CASRPRYRGRQSFDYGYTF
TRBJ2-1 13 TRBV28 once TRBD2 TGTGCCAGCCGGCTAGCGGGAAAACATGAGCAGTTCTTC CASRLAGKHEQFF
TRBJ2-1 15 TRBV2 . TRBD2 TGTGCCAGCAGTGAAAGACTAGCGGGAGGATATGAGCAGTTCTTC CASSERLAGGYEQFF
TRBJ2-2 16 TRBV28 . . TGTGCCAGCAGTTTATTGGCTCAGGGGGAGGTCGGGGAGCTGTTTTTT CASSLLAQGEVGELFF
TRBJ2-7 16 TRBV2 few TRBD1 TGTGCCAGCAGTGAACTACCGGGACAGGGATGGGAGGAGCAGTACTTC CASSELPGQGWEEQYF
TRBJ2-5 19 TRBV7-9 . TRBD2 TGTGCCAGCGGTCCGTTGGAAGGGACTAGCGGGATTGGTATAGAGACCCAGTACTTC CASGPLEGTSGIGIETQYF
TRBJ2-3 15 TRBV7-3 . . TGTGCCAGCAGCTTAACCCCCTTCCCCCCAGATACGCAGTATTTT CASSLTPFPPDTQYF
TRBJ2-5 15 TRBV5-4 . TRBD2 TGTGCCAGCAGCCCTTTGGGACTAGAGATGGAGACCCAGTACTTC CASSPLGLEMETQYF
TRBJ1-2 11 TRBV5-1 once . TGCGCCAGCAAGGAGGACTATGGCTACACCTTC CASKEDYGYTF
TRBJ1-1 15 TRBV19 . . TGTGCCACCACAAGGGAGGGGCAAAGGAACACTGAAGCTTTCTTT CATTREGQRNTEAFF
TRBJ1-5 15 TRBV10-3 . TRBD1 TGTGCCATCAGCTCCGGGACAGGGGATTGGGAGCCCCAGCATTTT CAISSGTGDWEPQHF
TRBJ2-1 16 TRBV11-3 . TRBD2 TGTGCCAGCAGCTTAGGGGCTAGCGGGAGGTCAGATGAGCAGTTCTTC CASSLGASGRSDEQFF
TRBJ2-7 15 TRBV5-4 once . TGTGCCAGCAGCCCTGGGGCAGGGGCCTCCTACGAGCAGTACTTC CASSPGAGASYEQYF
TRBJ1-2 14 TRBV28 . TRBD1 TGTGCCAGCAGATACAGGGGGCTTCTGGGTGGCTACACCTTC CASRYRGLLGGYTF
TRBJ2-4 14 TRBV7-9 . . TGTGCCAGCAGCTTAGCCGGGAGCAGGAACATTCAGTACTTC CASSLAGSRNIQYF
TRBJ2-7 14 TRBV18 . . TGTGCCAGCTCACCAGGACACCTAGTCTACGAGCAGTACTTC CASSPGHLVYEQYF
TRBJ2-5 13 TRBV10-1 . . TGCGCCAGCAGTGAGTCCTGGAGAGCGACCCAGTACTTC CASSESWRATQYF
TRBJ2-5 18 TRBV5-5 . TRBD2 TGTGCCAGCAGCTTGGCGAACATTAGCGGGAGAAGTCAAGAGACCCAGTACTTC CASSLANISGRSQETQYF
TRBJ2-3 13 TRBV29-1 . . TGCAGCGTAACAGGTCTGTGGGTGGATACGCAGTATTTT CSVTGLWVDTQYF
TRBJ1-1 13 TRBV6-1 . . TGTGCCAGCAGTGAGGGGGGTGTCACTGAAGCTTTCTTT CASSEGGVTEAFF
TRBJ1-2 17 TRBV28 . . TGTGCCAGCAGTTCCCCAGCAACAGGGCCATCTAACTATGGCTACACCTTC CASSSPATGPSNYGYTF
TRBJ1-3 18 TRBV9 . TRBD1 TGTGCCAGCAGCGTAGGTCCGGGACAGGGGACAACTGGAAACACCATATATTTT CASSVGPGQGTTGNTIYF
TRBJ2-1 15 TRBV11-2 . TRBD1 TGTGCCAGCAGTTTTAATCCGGGACAGGTGGGTGAGCAGTTCTTC CASSFNPGQVGEQFF